Below are 4 T cell receptor beta chains sequenced from a single sample in a study of cytomegalovirus exposure and HLA in healthy donors. PCR amplification relied on 60 Vbeta primers (plus 13 Jbeta primers). This table comes from immunoSEQ multiplex PCR, and its TCRdb copy is limited to in-frame clones, with some not included. The sample lists some 150,000 clones, more than 65% occurring once. Specimen: PBMCs. The receptors come from a man younger than 45 in good health and CMV-seropositive.

This chain connects TRBV5-4 to TRBJ2-2; possible D gene TRBD1, 6 bases. Germline CDR1 reads SGHNT; CDR2 reads YYREEE (reference sequence). CDR3 length equals 15 residues. Between the trimmed V and J ends, which lost 2 bases and 6 bases, there was a span of 14 bases. The CDR3 loop reads CASSLQGLDAGELFF. The CDR3, as DNA: TGTGCCAGCAGCTTACAGGGTTTAGACGCCGGGGAGCTGTTTTTT.

The V call is TRBV4-1, the J call TRBJ2-7; possibly TRBD1 for D (6 bases). Trimming took off 1 base at V and 2 bases at J, with 15 bases between the two ends. This CDR3 has 16 amino acids. Germline values: CDR1 MGHRA, CDR2 YSYEKL. CDR3 residues: CASSQVSGAIAYEQYF. The CDR3 nucleotides are TGCGCCAGCAGCCAAGTATCAGGGGCGATAGCCTACGAGCAGTACTTC.

The V call is TRBV29-1, the J call TRBJ2-1, with D hard to call. Germline V gene data show CDR1 as SQVTM and CDR2 as ANQGSEA. There are 12 residues in the CDR3. V was shortened by 4 bases and J by 7 bases, with 11 bases between the two germline ends. DNA of the CDR3: TGCAGCGTTGTAATCGTCGGGAATGAGCAGTTCTTC. Protein sequence: CSVVIVGNEQFF.

The V gene is TRBV18, the J gene TRBJ2-3, with 8 bases identical to TRBD2. V dropped 8 bases and J dropped 2; count of bases not matched to a gene: 6. Germline V gene sequence: CDR1 KGHSH, CDR2 LQKENI. The CDR3 contains 14 residues. The CDR3: CASAGTSATDTQYF. In DNA, the CDR3 is TGTGCCAGCGCCGGGACTAGTGCCACAGATACGCAGTATTTT.